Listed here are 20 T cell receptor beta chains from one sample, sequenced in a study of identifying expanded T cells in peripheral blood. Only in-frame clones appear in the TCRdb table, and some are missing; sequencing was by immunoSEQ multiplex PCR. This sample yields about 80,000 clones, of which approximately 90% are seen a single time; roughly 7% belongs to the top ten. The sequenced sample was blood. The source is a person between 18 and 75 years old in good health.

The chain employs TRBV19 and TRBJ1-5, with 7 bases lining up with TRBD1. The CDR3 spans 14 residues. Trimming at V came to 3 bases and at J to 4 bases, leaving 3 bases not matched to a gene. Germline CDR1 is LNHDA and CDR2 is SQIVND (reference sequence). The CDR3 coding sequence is TGTGCCAGTAGTATGCAGGGGGGGAATCAGCCCCAGCATTTT. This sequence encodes CASSMQGGNQPQHF.

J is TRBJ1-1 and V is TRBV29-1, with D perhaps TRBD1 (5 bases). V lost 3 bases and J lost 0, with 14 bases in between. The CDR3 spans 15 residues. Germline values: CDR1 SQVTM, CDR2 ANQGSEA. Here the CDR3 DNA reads TGCAGCGTTGAGCCGCCGGGACGCATGAACACTGAAGCTTTCTTT. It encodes CSVEPPGRMNTEAFF.

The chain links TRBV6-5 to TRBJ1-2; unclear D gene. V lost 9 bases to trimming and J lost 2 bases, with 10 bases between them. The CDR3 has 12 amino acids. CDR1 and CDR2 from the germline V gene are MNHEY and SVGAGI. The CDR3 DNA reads TGTGCCAGTAAGGACCTAAACTATGGCTACACCTTC. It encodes CASKDLNYGYTF.

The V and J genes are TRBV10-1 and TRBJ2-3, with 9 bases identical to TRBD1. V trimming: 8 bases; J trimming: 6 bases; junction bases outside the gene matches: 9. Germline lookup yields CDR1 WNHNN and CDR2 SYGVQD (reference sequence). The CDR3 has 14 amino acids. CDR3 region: CASPGQGVDDTQYF. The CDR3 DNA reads TGCGCCAGCCCGGGACAGGGAGTCGACGATACGCAGTATTTT.

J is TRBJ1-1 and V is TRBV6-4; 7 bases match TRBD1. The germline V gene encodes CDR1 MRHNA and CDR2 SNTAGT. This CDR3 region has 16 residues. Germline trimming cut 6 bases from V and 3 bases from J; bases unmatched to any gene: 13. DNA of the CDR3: TGTGCCAGCAGCCCCAGTTTAGGGGGCAGGTACACTGAAGCTTTCTTT. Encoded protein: CASSPSLGGRYTEAFF.

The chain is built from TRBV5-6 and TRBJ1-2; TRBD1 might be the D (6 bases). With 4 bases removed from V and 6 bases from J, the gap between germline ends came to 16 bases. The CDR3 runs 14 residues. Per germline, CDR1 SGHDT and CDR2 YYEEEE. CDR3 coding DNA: TGTGCCAGCAGCCAACAGGGACTCCGGAATGGCTACACCTTC. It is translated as CASSQQGLRNGYTF.

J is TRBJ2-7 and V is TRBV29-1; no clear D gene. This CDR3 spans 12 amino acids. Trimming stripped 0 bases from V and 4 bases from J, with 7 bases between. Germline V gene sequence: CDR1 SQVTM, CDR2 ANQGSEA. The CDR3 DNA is TGCAGCGTTGAAGATCAAAGGTACGAGCAGTACTTC. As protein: CSVEDQRYEQYF.

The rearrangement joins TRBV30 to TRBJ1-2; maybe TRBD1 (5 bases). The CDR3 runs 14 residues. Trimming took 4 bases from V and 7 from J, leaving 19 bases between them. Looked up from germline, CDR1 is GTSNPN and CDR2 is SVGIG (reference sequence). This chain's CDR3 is CAWTVGGGGFGYTF. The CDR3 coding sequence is TGTGCCTGGACTGTTGGGGGTGGGGGATTTGGCTACACCTTC.

CDR3 sequence: CASSLEGGEGETQYF. CDR3 DNA sequence: TGCGCCAGCAGCTTGGAAGGGGGGGAAGGAGAGACCCAGTACTTC. The rearrangement joins TRBV5-1 to TRBJ2-5; D is perhaps TRBD2 (7 bases). Germline values: CDR1 SGHRS, CDR2 YFSETQ. V lost 0 bases and J 4 bases, leaving 13 bases between the germline ends. This CDR3 has 15 amino acids.

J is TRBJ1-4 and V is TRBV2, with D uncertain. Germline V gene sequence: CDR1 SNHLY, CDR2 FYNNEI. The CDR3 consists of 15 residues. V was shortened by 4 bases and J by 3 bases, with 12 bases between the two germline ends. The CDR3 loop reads CASSVMWTANEKLFF. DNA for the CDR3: TGTGCCAGCAGTGTAATGTGGACGGCTAATGAAAAACTGTTTTTT.

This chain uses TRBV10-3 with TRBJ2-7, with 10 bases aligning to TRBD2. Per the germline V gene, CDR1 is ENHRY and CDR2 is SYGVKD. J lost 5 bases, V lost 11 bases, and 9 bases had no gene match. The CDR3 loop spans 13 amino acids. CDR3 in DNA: TGTGCCGGCAGCGGGAGGGAGGCGGACGAGCAGTACTTC. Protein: CAGSGREADEQYF.

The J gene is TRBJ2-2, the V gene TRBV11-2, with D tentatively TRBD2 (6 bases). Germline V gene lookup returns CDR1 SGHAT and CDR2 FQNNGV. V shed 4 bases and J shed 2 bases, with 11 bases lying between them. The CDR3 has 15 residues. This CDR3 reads CASSSTGTNTGELFF. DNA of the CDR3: TGTGCCAGCAGCTCAACCGGGACTAACACCGGGGAGCTGTTTTTT.

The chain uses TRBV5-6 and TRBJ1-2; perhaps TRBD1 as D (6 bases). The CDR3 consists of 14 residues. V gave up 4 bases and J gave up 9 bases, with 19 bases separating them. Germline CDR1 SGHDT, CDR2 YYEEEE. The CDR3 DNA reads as TGTGCCAGCAGCACCCTGGGGGGGCCCGTTAGCTACACCTTC. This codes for CASSTLGGPVSYTF.

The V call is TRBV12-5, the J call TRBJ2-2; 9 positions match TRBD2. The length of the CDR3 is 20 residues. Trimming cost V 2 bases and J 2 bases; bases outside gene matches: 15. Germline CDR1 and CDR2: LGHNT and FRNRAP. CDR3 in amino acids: CASGLRGRKSGRRNTGELFF. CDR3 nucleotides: TGTGCTAGTGGTTTGAGGGGACGTAAAAGCGGGAGGAGAAACACCGGGGAGCTGTTTTTT.

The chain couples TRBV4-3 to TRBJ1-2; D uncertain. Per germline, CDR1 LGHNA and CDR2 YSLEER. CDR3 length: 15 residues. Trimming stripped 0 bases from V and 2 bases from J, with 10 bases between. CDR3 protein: CASSQETITNYGYTF. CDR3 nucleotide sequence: TGCGCCAGCAGCCAAGAGACTATCACCAACTATGGCTACACCTTC.

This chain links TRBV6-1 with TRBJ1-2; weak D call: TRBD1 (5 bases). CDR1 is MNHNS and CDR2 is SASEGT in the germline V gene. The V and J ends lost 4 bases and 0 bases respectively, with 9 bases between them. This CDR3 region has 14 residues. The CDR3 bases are TGTGCCAGCAGTGGGGGGTTAGCTAACTATGGCTACACCTTC. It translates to CASSGGLANYGYTF.

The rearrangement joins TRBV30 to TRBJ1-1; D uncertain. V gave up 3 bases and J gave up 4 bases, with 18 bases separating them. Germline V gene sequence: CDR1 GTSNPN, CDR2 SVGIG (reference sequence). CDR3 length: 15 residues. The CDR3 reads CAWRGQARRGTEAFF. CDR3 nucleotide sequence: TGTGCCTGGAGGGGCCAGGCGCGCCGAGGCACTGAAGCTTTCTTT.

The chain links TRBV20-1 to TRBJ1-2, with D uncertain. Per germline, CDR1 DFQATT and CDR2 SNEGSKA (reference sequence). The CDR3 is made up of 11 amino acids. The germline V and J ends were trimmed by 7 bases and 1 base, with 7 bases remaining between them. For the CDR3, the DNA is TGCAGTGTTTCCGGTAACTATGGCTACACCTTC. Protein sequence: CSVSGNYGYTF.

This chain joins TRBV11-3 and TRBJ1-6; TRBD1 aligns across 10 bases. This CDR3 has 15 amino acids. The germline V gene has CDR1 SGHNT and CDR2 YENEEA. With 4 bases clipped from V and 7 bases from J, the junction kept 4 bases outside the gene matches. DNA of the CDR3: TGTGCCAGCAGCTCCGGGACAGGGGTCAATTCACCCCTCCACTTT. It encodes CASSSGTGVNSPLHF.

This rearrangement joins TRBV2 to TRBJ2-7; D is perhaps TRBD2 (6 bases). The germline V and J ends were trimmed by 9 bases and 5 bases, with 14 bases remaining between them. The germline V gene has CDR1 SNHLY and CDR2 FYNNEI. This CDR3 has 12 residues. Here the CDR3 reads CARKGGPNEQYF. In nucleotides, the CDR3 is TGTGCCAGGAAGGGAGGCCCGAACGAGCAGTACTTC.